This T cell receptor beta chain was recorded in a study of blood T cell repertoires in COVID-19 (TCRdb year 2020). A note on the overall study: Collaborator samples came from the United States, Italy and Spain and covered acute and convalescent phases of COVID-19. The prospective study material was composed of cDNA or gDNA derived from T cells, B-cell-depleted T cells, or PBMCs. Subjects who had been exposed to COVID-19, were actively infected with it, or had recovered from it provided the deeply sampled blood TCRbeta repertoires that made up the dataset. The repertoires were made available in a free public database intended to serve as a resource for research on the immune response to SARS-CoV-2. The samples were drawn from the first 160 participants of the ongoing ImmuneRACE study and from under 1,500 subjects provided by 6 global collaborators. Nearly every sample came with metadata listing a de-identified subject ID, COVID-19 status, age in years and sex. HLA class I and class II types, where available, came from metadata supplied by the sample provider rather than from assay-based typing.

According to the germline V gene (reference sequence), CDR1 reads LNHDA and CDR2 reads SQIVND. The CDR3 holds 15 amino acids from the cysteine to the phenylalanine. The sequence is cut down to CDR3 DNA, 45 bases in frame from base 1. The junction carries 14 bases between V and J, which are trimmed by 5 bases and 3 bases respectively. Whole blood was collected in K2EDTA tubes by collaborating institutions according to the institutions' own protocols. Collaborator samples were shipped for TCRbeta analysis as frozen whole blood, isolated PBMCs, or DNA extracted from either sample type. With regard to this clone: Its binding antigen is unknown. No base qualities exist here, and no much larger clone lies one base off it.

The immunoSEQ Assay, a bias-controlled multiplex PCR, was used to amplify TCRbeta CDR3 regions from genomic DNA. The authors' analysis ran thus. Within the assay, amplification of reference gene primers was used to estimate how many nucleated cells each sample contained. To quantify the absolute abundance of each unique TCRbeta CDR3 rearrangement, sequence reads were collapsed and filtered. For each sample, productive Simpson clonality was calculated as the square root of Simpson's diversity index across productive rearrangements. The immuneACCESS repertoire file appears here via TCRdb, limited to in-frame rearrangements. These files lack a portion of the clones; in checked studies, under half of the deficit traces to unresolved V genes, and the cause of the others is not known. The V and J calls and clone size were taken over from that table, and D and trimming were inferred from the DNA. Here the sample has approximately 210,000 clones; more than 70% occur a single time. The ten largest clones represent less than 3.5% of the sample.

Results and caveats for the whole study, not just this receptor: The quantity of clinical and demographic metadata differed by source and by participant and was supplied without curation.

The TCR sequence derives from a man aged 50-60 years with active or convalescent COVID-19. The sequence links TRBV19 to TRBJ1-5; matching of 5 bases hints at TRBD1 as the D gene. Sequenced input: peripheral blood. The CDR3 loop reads CASSGRGRNNQPQHF. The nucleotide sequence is TGTGCCAGTAGTGGCCGGGGGAGGAACAATCAGCCCCAGCATTTT. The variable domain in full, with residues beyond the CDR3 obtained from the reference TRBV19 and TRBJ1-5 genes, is DGGITQSPKYLFRKEGQNVTLSCEQNLNHDAMYWYRQDPGQGLRLIYYSQIVNDFQKGDIAEGYSVSREKKESFPLTVTSAQKNPTAFYLCASSGRGRNNQPQHFGDGTRLSIL.